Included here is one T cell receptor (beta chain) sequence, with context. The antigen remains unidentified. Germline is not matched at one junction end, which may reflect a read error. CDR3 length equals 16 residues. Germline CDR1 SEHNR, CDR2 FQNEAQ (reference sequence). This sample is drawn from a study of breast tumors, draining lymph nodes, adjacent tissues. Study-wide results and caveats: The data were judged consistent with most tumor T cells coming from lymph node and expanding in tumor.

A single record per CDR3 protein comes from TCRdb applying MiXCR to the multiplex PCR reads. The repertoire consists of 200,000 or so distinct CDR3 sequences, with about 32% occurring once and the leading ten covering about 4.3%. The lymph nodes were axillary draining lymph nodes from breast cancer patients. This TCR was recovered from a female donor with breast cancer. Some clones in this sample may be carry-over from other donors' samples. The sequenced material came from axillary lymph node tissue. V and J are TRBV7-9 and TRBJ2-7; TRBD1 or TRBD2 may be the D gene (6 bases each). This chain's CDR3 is CASSSPPRGPGGEQYF. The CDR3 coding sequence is TGTGCCAGCAGCTCACCACCCCGGGGGCCAGGAGGCGAGCAGTACTTT.